Described below is a single T cell receptor beta chain sequence and its context. The assay was immunoSEQ multiplex PCR, and TCRdb's table has in-frame clones only and misses some. The data show around 92,000 clones, with over 65% seen just once and just under 4% held by the top ten. This entry comes from a study of blood T cell repertoires in COVID-19. Germline values: CDR1 LGHNA, CDR2 YNFKEQ. The ends lost 1 base at V and 0 bases at J; junction bases unmatched: 5. The CDR3 is 17 residues long. J is TRBJ2-7 and V is TRBV4-2; 11 positions match TRBD2. The sequence derives from a man between 65 and 85 years old with COVID-19, enrolled during active disease. The specimen sequenced was peripheral blood. CDR3 in DNA: TGTGCCAGCAGCCAAGCCCAGCTAGCGGGAGGCTCCTACGAGCAGTACTTC. Residues: CASSQAQLAGGSYEQYF.